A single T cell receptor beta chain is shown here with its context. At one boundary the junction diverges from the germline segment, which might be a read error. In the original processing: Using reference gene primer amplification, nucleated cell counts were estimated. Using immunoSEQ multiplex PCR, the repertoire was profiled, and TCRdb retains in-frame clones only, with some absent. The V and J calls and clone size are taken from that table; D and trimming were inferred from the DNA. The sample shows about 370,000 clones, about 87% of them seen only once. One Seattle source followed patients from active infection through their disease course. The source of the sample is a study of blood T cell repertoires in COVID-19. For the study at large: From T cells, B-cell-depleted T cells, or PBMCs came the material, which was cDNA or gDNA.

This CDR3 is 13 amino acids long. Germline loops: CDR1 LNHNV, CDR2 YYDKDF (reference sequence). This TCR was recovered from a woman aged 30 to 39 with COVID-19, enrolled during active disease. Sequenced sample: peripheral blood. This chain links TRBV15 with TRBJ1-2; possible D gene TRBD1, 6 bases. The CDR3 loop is CATSGDRYYGYTF. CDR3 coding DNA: TGTGCCACCAGCGGAGACAGGTACTATGGCTACACCTTC. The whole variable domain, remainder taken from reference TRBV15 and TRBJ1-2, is DAMVIQNPRYQVTQFGKPVTLSCSQTLNHNVMYWYQQKSSQAPKLLFHYYDKDFNNEADTPDNFQSRRPNTSFCFLDIRSPGLGDTAMYLCATSGDRYYGYTFGSGTRLTVV.